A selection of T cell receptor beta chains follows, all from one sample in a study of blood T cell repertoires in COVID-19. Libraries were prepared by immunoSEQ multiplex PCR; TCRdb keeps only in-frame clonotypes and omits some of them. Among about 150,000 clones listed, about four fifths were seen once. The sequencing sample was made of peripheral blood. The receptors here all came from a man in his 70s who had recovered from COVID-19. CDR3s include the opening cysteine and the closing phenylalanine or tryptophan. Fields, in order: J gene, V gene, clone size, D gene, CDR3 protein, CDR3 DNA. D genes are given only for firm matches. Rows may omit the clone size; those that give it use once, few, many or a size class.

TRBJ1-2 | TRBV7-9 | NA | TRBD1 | CASSLHSGGYGYTF | TGTGCCAGCAGCTTACATTCAGGGGGTTATGGCTACACCTTC
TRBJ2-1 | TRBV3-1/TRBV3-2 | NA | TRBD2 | CASSQFSLAGGYNEQFF | TGTGCCAGCAGCCAATTTAGCCTAGCGGGAGGTTACAATGAGCAGTTCTTC
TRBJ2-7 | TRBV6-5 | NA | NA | CASSYSTQGTYEQYF | TGTGCCAGCAGTTACTCGACACAGGGTACCTACGAGCAGTACTTC
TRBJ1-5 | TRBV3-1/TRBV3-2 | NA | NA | CASSQAINQPQHF | TGTGCCAGCAGCCAAGCCATCAATCAGCCCCAGCATTTT
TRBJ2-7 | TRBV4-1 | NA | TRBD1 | CASSPSTGSPIQYF | TGCGCCAGCAGCCCGTCGACAGGGAGCCCCATCCAGTACTTC
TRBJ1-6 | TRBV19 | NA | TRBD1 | CASSRRDSYNSPLHF | TGTGCCAGTAGTCGCCGGGACAGCTACAATTCACCCCTCCACTTT
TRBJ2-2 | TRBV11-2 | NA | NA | CASSARGTGELFF | TGTGCCAGCAGCGCCCGGGGAACCGGGGAGCTGTTTTTT
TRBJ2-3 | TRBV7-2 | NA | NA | CASSLFRLDTQYF | TGTGCCAGCAGCTTATTTAGATTAGATACGCAGTATTTT
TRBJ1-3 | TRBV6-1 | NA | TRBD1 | CASSEIQGAGGNTIYF | TGTGCCAGCAGTGAAATTCAGGGGGCAGGTGGAAACACCATATATTTT
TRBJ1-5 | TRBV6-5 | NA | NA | CASSILGGNQPQHF | TGTGCCAGCAGTATTCTCGGGGGCAATCAGCCCCAGCATTTT
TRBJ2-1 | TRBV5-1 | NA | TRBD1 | CASSLAVGTGAGEQFF | TGCGCCAGCAGCTTGGCCGTCGGGACAGGGGCCGGGGAGCAGTTCTTC
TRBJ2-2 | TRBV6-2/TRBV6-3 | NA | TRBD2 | CASSYSSSGSTGELFF | TGTGCCAGCAGTTACTCATCTAGCGGGAGCACCGGGGAGCTGTTTTTT
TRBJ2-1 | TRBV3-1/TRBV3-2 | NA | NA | CASSPRGADRGGYNEQFF | TGTGCCAGCAGCCCCCGGGGGGCAGACAGGGGTGGGTACAATGAGCAGTTCTTC
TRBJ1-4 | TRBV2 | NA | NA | CASRASTATNEKLFF | TGTGCCAGCAGAGCATCGACTGCAACTAATGAAAAACTGTTTTTT
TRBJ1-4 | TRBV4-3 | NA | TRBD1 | CASSRGQGGRGNEKLFF | TGCGCCAGCAGCAGAGGACAGGGGGGGAGGGGTAATGAAAAACTGTTTTTT
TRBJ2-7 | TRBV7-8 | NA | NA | CASSPRGREQYF | TGTGCCAGCAGCCCCAGAGGTCGGGAGCAGTACTTC
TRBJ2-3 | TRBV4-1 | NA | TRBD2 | CASSHTLGYSAGGPDTQYF | TGCGCCAGCAGCCACACCTTGGGGTATTCAGCGGGAGGGCCGGATACGCAGTATTTT
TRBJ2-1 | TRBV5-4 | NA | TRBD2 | CASSLGLAGGLLGEQFF | TGTGCCAGCAGCTTGGGACTAGCGGGAGGCCTCCTCGGTGAGCAGTTCTTC
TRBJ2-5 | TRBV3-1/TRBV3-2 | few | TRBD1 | CASSLSDRGVRETQYF | TGTGCCAGCAGCCTTTCGGACAGGGGGGTAAGAGAGACCCAGTACTTC